This T cell receptor (beta chain) was sequenced in a study of cytomegalovirus exposure and HLA in healthy donors (dated by TCRdb to the late 2010s). About the full investigation: An earlier analysis of 587 of the donors reported more than 250 Gb of sequence data and roughly 110 million unique TCR beta sequences from approximately 180 million T cells. An early release covering 550 to 700 HLA-typed donors comprised approximately 300 gigabases of sequencing data and approximately 85 million unique TCR sequences. Of the roughly 410 genotyped donors, 70% to 90% were placed in the genetic ancestry cluster associated with self-reported Caucasian donors. The study was designed to test whether signatures of past pathogen exposure could be identified by cataloging public T cell receptors. Using immunosequencing, the study profiled T cell repertoires from some 670 subjects and related those repertoires to cytomegalovirus serostatus. Along with the approximately 620-subject first cohort, a separate validation cohort of around 110 different subjects was used. To predict cytomegalovirus infection status, the study brought together high-throughput TCR immunosequencing, statistical association of individual TCRs with disease status, and machine learning. A later analysis re-examined previously published TCR beta repertoires from roughly 650 donors and added high-resolution HLA genotyping to investigate patterns of TCR occurrence. Rather than drawing on any new phenotypic data, the later analysis identified candidate immune exposures from TCR beta sequences and the way those sequences occurred across donors. In an earlier analysis of several hundred of the donors, high-throughput TCR beta sequencing was used to judge whether each TCR beta V gene segment behaved as functional or pseudogenic. Donor age, sex, ethnicity and CMV serostatus were compiled alongside the repertoire data. Genome-wide SNP genotypes for about 65% of the roughly 670 donors were used in a later genetic analysis, which treated that subset as a discovery cohort. All discovery cohort repertoires had been generated using a single sequencing platform. Both class I and class II loci were covered by HLA typing, at four-digit resolution. Typing coverage varied by locus: 629-630 donors for A, B, C, DRB1 and DQB1; roughly 500 for DQA1; around 570 for DPA1; fewer than 480 for DPB1. Four or five DR-DQ haplotypes were handled as single units for association and clustering because linkage in the cohort was strong. Across about 370 genotyped donors of the cohort, an average of about 200,000 unique TCR beta nucleotide sequences per donor were sequenced, and roughly a sixth of those sequences were non-productive. Points the paper makes about the study in general: A further reported finding was that TCR beta sequences accurately predicted the HLA-A and HLA-B alleles for most subjects in the first cohort. The sequencing pipeline was judged likely to have produced a cluster of highly shared sequence variants as a technical artifact. A later analysis found that HLA-associated TCR beta chains were more clonally expanded and had lower generation probabilities than equally common non-associated chains. About 17 rarely observed V segments, including chromosome 9 orphons, were excluded from the earlier analysis of a few hundred of the donors because counts were too low. According to a later analysis, TCR association rates differed among HLA loci, with DRB1 alleles showing the most associated TCRs and HLA-C alleles showing the fewest. Immune exposure information for the cohort was limited to CMV serostatus. A later analysis reported that several top co-occurrence clusters appeared linked to parvovirus B19, influenza, CMV and Epstein-Barr virus. HLA typing was unavailable for some donors at each locus, so association tests used only the typed subset. Specific HLA alleles were associated with more than 15,000 TCR beta sequences at a false discovery rate of 0.05 in a later analysis. When HLA alleles, especially DR and DQ, strongly co-occurred, TCR associations were difficult to assign to individual alleles. In both the original and validation cohorts, the classifier was reported to diagnose cytomegalovirus status with high specificity and sensitivity. Because the 87-base-pair reads could not distinguish some IMGT-functional V segments, including TRBV6-2 and TRBV6-3, those segments were excluded. The study listed around 160 TCR beta chains as associated with cytomegalovirus. In an earlier analysis of some 550 of the donors, most TCR beta V segments were observed in productive rearrangements about 87% or about 30% of the time, broadly matching IMGT annotations. Roughly uniform sequencing depth across donors was assumed in presence/absence analyses, although this assumption may not hold. Only TCR beta chains were sequenced in this cohort, and the absence of alpha or paired-chain data limited detectable features. It was suggested by the authors that the approach could potentially be generalized to other disease states and immunological phenotypes. Across donors, most TCR sequences were observed very rarely, whereas some public TCRs were present in many individuals. An association between a missense DCLRE1C variant and V-gene and J-gene trimming of TCR beta chains was found in a later genetic analysis and replicated in an independent cohort. In vitro tests confirmed that a few of the cytomegalovirus-associated TCR beta chains recognize cytomegalovirus antigens. Linkage disequilibrium might explain the correlated functional status among segregating V segments, but an unknown experimental factor could not be excluded. Compared with the approximately 670-donor mean, donors in an Asian-associated ancestry cluster had fewer N-insertions in productive TCRs, according to a later genetic analysis. In a later analysis, most CMV-associated TCR beta chains were found to appear HLA-restricted, with HLA associations seemingly driven largely by CMV exposure.

V is reduced by 0 bases and J by 5 bases, leaving a spacing of 13 bases between them. Sequences SGHVS (CDR1) and FNYEAQ (CDR2) are obtained from the germline V gene. The CDR3 runs 15 amino acids, cysteine and phenylalanine included. Only CDR3 DNA remains: 45 bases, in frame from the first base. Turning to this clone: The clone's antigen remains unknown. The record has no base qualities; no much larger clone is one base away.

The protocol used for the library was the immunoSEQ multiplex PCR assay. A mixture of 60 forward primers for TCR Vbeta segments and 13 reverse primers for TCR Jbeta segments was used in the multiplex PCR. Amplification of the CDR3 region of rearranged TCR beta genes was performed with a multiplex PCR assay on genomic DNA. The Illumina HiSeq System was used to sequence the amplified TCR beta libraries as 87-base-pair reads. The paper's processing steps were these. A later analysis tallied around 80 million unique TCR beta chains across the 666 repertoires, and around 10 million of those chains were shared by two or more donors. A nearest-neighbor algorithm error-corrected the raw reads and collapsed the reads into unique sequences, merging closely related sequences to remove PCR and sequencing errors. CDR3 sequences were aligned to IMGT reference sequences to assign V, D and J gene segments. For a sequence to be retained, a match of at least six nucleotides was required to both a V gene segment and a J gene segment. A rearrangement counted as productive if the CDR3 had no stop codons and remained in frame with V and J, and every other rearrangement counted as non-productive. Following IMGT convention, CDR3 was defined as the stretch from the second conserved V-encoded cysteine to the conserved J-encoded phenylalanine. The earlier analysis of 587 of the donors excluded any sequence lacking an unambiguous match to a single V gene segment. An earlier analysis of around 600 of the donors classified V segments as functional when productive rearrangements were above 56.7% and as segregating when the standard deviation between donors was above 5%. To diagnose cytomegalovirus status from the catalog of TCR beta chain sequences, a statistical classification framework was built. In a later analysis, TCR nucleotide sequences were compared against IMGT/GENE-DB human TR gene sequences so that V and J genes could be assigned. Using the TCRdist pipeline, a later analysis assigned CDR3 sequences along with most-parsimonious VDJ recombination scenarios. In a later analysis, each TCR beta chain was defined by its CDR3 amino acid sequence together with its V-gene family, and reads without a unique V-gene family were excluded. To address suspected cross-contamination and a sequencing artifact, a later analysis removed around 600 highly shared, low-generation-probability nucleotide sequences. In a later analysis, a clonal expansion index for each public chain was calculated from normalized within-repertoire ranks of inferred template counts. In a later analysis, generation probabilities were computed using a VDJ recombination model fitted to out-of-frame rearrangements, and the results were checked against IGoR. In a later analysis, hypergeometric tests were used to score TCR-TCR, TCR-HLA and TCR-CMV co-occurrence, with a repertoire-size bias correction applied to TCR pairs. In a later analysis, false discovery rates were estimated by permuting HLA or CMV assignments 20 times. In a later analysis, co-occurring TCRs were grouped using DBSCAN, and TCRdist sequence similarity was added for clustering within HLA-allele-positive subsets. Repertoires with fewer than 30,000 or more than 120,000 public chains were left out of co-occurrence clustering, as were four to six repertoires with anomalous nucleotide sharing. The table comes from immuneACCESS by way of TCRdb, which keeps in-frame sequences with V and J called. Part of the clones is missing from these tables; in studies checked, under half for an unresolved V gene and the rest for unknown reasons. Clone size and V and J calls were adopted from that table, with D and trimming inferred from the DNA. This sample has roughly 54,000 clones in its table, and around four fifths of those were observed once. The top ten constitute about 3.1% of the sample.

The cohort consisted of approximately 690 healthy bone marrow donors. Cohort members were all nominally healthy when sampled, although unrecorded immune exposures were likely present. The donor was CMV seronegative and belonged to the group of over 350 seronegative cohort members. Every donor gave a peripheral blood sample, and the peripheral blood mononuclear cells from that sample were used for TCR beta sequencing. The Qiagen DNeasy Blood Extraction Kit was used to extract genomic DNA from the blood cell samples. The origin of this receptor is a man aged 50-59 years in good health and CMV-seronegative. Sequenced: PBMCs. The chain links TRBV7-6 with TRBJ2-5; the D gene is perhaps TRBD2, from 5 matching bases. The CDR3 corresponds to CASSLAGSGSETQYF. The bases are TGTGCCAGCAGCTTAGCAGGGAGCGGCTCGGAGACCCAGTACTTC.